The next 23 T cell receptor beta chains were all read from a single sample in a study of vaccination and CD4 T cells after COVID-19. The treatment was: roughly nine-day PBMC culture with coronavirus spike peptide pools or control peptides (ViraFEST assay). Pre-COVID-19 pandemic sampling (2011-2018) yielded the unexposed donor's CD4+ T cells. These receptors lack a known antigen. The Oncomine TCR Beta short-read assay sequenced DNA from cultured CD4+ T cells. TCRdb used MiXCR to reprocess the PCR reads, holding one entry per CDR3 protein. The sample consists of about 7,800 distinct CDR3 sequences, approximately 58% of them appearing once. The sequencing input was CD4+ T cells from blood, cultured in vitro. The receptors derive from a human donor in good health.

The V and J genes are TRBV5-1 and TRBJ2-5; possible D gene TRBD1, 6 bases. V dropped 5 bases and J dropped 5 bases, with 10 bases sitting between them. Germline CDR1 reads SGHRS; CDR2 reads YFSETQ. The CDR3 runs to 12 residues. The CDR3 nucleotides read TGCGCCAGCAGGGGGGCTGGGGAGACCCAGTACTTC. Protein: CASRGAGETQYF.

The chain recombines TRBV20-1 with TRBJ2-2; unclear D gene. The V gene lost 0 bases and the J gene lost 4 bases, with 12 bases spanning the gap. CDR3 length equals 15 residues. CDR1 is DFQATT, CDR2 SNEGSKA, per germline (reference sequence). The CDR3 coding sequence is TGCAGTGCTAGAGACGGCAGGCGAGTCACCGGGGAGCTGTTTTTT. Translating gives CSARDGRRVTGELFF.

The chain couples TRBV30 to TRBJ1-6, with TRBD1 as a possible D gene (5 bases). Looked up from germline, CDR1 is GTSNPN and CDR2 is SVGIG (reference sequence). Trimming removed 3 bases at V and 8 bases at J, with 11 bases between. This CDR3 is 13 amino acids long. The DNA of the CDR3 is TGTGCCTGGAGCCGGCCGGGGGATTCACCCCTCCACTTT. This encodes CAWSRPGDSPLHF.

V gene TRBV19 combines with J gene TRBJ1-5, with 7 bases matching TRBD1. The CDR3 totals 15 residues. Trimming at V came to 9 bases and at J to 3 bases, leaving 11 bases not matched to a gene. The germline V gene has CDR1 LNHDA and CDR2 SQIVND (reference sequence). CDR3 loop: CASTQNRGPNQPQHF. CDR3 DNA: TGTGCCAGCACCCAGAACAGGGGCCCCAATCAGCCCCAGCATTTT.

This clonotype was seen only a few times. This sequence joins TRBV6-5 and TRBJ1-2, with TRBD1 matching 7 bases. This CDR3 is 14 amino acids long. Germline lookup yields CDR1 MNHEY and CDR2 SVGAGI. V dropped 8 bases and J dropped 4; count of bases not matched to a gene: 10. CDR3 nucleotide sequence: TGTGCCAGCGGTTCAACAGGGGTTACCTATGGCTACACCTTC. It yields the protein CASGSTGVTYGYTF.

V usage is TRBV6-1 and J usage is TRBJ2-1; 8 bases line up with TRBD1. Germline V gives CDR1 MNHNS, CDR2 SASEGT. V trimming: 5 bases; J trimming: 8 bases; junction bases outside the gene matches: 8. CDR3 length: 14 amino acids. The CDR3 loop is CASSPQGALHEQFF. The DNA for the CDR3 is TGTGCCAGCAGTCCTCAGGGGGCACTTCATGAGCAGTTCTTC.

DNA for the CDR3: TGTGCCAGCAGCTTTAGCCTCGGGGACTACGAGCAGTACTTC. Translated, it gives CASSFSLGDYEQYF. This sequence joins TRBV7-6 and TRBJ2-7; D might be TRBD2 (5 bases). CDR3 length: 14 residues. V lost 3 bases to trimming and J lost 3 bases, with 12 bases between them. Germline CDR1 is SGHVS and CDR2 is FNYEAQ.

The J gene is TRBJ1-2, the V gene TRBV5-6, with 12 bases fitting TRBD1. This CDR3 is 18 amino acids long. V was pared by 0 bases and J by 5 bases, with 11 bases of the junction left unmatched. Per the germline V gene, CDR1 is SGHDT and CDR2 is YYEEEE. CDR3 sequence (DNA): TGTGCCAGCAGCTTGGCCGGGACAGGGGGCTTTAGAGGATATGGCTACACCTTC. Protein sequence: CASSLAGTGGFRGYGYTF.

The V call is TRBV27, the J call TRBJ2-7; D is unresolved. V lost 6 bases, J lost 2 bases, and 20 bases lay in between. This CDR3 is 16 amino acids long. Germline loops: CDR1 MNHEY, CDR2 SMNVEV (reference sequence). CDR3 sequence: CASSRVGAPTPYEQYF. The DNA for the CDR3 is TGTGCCAGCAGCCGTGTTGGCGCACCGACCCCCTACGAGCAGTACTTC.

This rearrangement joins TRBV7-2 to TRBJ1-4, with D possibly matching TRBD1 (5 bases). V lost 0 bases to trimming and J lost 8 bases, with 10 bases between them. The CDR3 consists of 14 residues. Germline CDR1 reads SGHTA; CDR2 reads FQGNSA. As DNA, the CDR3 is TGTGCCAGCAGCTTAGCGAGTAGGGGCGAAAAACTGTTTTTT. It specifies CASSLASRGEKLFF.

The chain combines TRBV7-2 with TRBJ2-1; D is uncertain. Per germline, CDR1 SGHTA and CDR2 FQGNSA. With 1 base removed from V and 16 bases from J, the gap between germline ends came to 14 bases. This CDR3 comprises 12 residues. The CDR3 DNA follows: TGTGCCAGCAGCTTAGACAACGGGCCTGCCTTCTTC. The encoded protein is CASSLDNGPAFF.

V gene TRBV7-9 combines with J gene TRBJ1-3, with 7 positions matching TRBD1. The CDR3 is 15 residues long. CDR1 is SEHNR, CDR2 FQNEAQ, per germline (reference sequence). With 3 bases clipped from V and 0 bases from J, the junction kept 2 bases outside the gene matches. The CDR3 DNA sequence: TGTGCCAGCAGCTTTTACAGGGGCTCTGGAAACACCATATATTTT. The encoded protein is CASSFYRGSGNTIYF.

This clonotype showed up just a few times. The V and J genes are TRBV6-1 and TRBJ2-7; tentatively, D is TRBD2 (5 bases). The V end was cut by 11 bases, the J end by 1 base, with 12 bases between. This CDR3 is 12 amino acids long. Germline V gene lookup returns CDR1 MNHNS and CDR2 SASEGT. CDR3 DNA sequence: TGTGCCTGCGGGCCTAGTTCCTACGAGCAGTACTTC. Translating it yields CACGPSSYEQYF.

This clonotype turned up a few times. Here the CDR3 DNA reads TGTGCCAGCAGCTTATTGAAGGCCGGCTATGGCTACACCTTC. Translated: CASSLLKAGYGYTF. V and J are TRBV11-2 and TRBJ1-2; D not resolved. This CDR3 spans 14 amino acids. The germline V and J ends were trimmed by 2 bases and 4 bases, with 11 bases remaining between them. The V gene's germline CDR1 is SGHAT and CDR2 FQNNGV.

The chain couples TRBV6-2 or TRBV6-3 to TRBJ2-6, with D possibly matching TRBD1 (5 bases). V dropped 2 bases and J dropped 4 bases, with 18 bases sitting between them. Germline lookup yields CDR1 MNHEY and CDR2 SVGEGT. CDR3 size: 18 residues. The DNA for the CDR3 is TGTGCCAGCAGTTACGGGTGGGGCAGAAACCCCGGGGCCAACGTCCTGACTTTC. This gives the protein CASSYGWGRNPGANVLTF.

This clonotype was counted between two and nine times. The chain joins TRBV6-1 to TRBJ1-6; possible D gene TRBD1, 5 bases. This CDR3 is 20 amino acids long. V lost 5 bases and J 0 bases, leaving 23 bases between the germline ends. The germline gives CDR1 MNHNS, CDR2 SASEGT. The CDR3 nucleotides read TGTGCCAGCAGTCCACGCGACCTGACAGTTACCAGCTCCTATAATTCACCCCTCCACTTT. Translated, it gives CASSPRDLTVTSSYNSPLHF.

The chain employs TRBV5-4 and TRBJ2-7; no clear D gene. The germline V gene has CDR1 SGHNT and CDR2 YYREEE (reference sequence). Trimming pared 2 bases from V and 3 bases from J, leaving 12 bases between. The CDR3 totals 14 residues. The DNA of the CDR3 is TGTGCCAGCAGCTTTCAGGACCGCGGCTACGAGCAGTACTTC. It specifies CASSFQDRGYEQYF.

The chain links TRBV7-2 to TRBJ1-3; weak D call: TRBD1 (6 bases). The V and J ends lost 5 bases and 4 bases respectively, with 15 bases between them. The CDR3 is 15 amino acids. Germline CDR1 reads SGHTA; CDR2 reads FQGNSA. The CDR3 loop is CASSPRAGGGNTIYF. The CDR3 bases are TGTGCCAGCAGCCCGCGGGCGGGGGGCGGAAACACCATATATTTT. Supplemented by reference TRBV7-2 and TRBJ1-3, the full variable domain reads GAGVSQSPSNKVTEKGKDVELRCDPISGHTALYWYRQSLGQGLEFLIYFQGNSAPDKSGLPSDRFSAERTGGSVSTLTIQRTQQEDSAVYLCASSPRAGGGNTIYFGEGSWLTVV.

V is TRBV28 and J is TRBJ1-2, with 7 bases matching TRBD1. This CDR3 spans 14 amino acids. Trimming at V came to 6 bases and at J to 6 bases, leaving 10 bases not matched to a gene. Germline CDR1 MDHEN, CDR2 SYDVKM. The DNA of the CDR3 is TGTGCCAGCAGGTTAACCGGGACAGTTAATGGCTACACCTTC. Translating gives CASRLTGTVNGYTF.

This sequence joins TRBV2 and TRBJ2-1, with D perhaps assigned TRBD1 or TRBD2 (6 bases each). Germline CDR1 is SNHLY and CDR2 is FYNNEI. Trimming removed 7 bases from V and 0 bases from J, with 22 bases in between. This CDR3 has 18 residues. The CDR3 bases are TGTGCCAGCACCCGCCGGGGGCTAGCGCTTAGCTCCTACAATGAGCAGTTCTTC. It is translated as CASTRRGLALSSYNEQFF.

The chain uses TRBV6-1 and TRBJ1-1; D not certain. The CDR3 is made up of 11 amino acids. The V gene's germline CDR1 is MNHNS and CDR2 SASEGT. Trimming removed 6 bases from V and 10 bases from J, with 12 bases in between. This CDR3 reads CASSQGRGAFF. CDR3 DNA sequence: TGTGCCAGCAGCCAAGGCCGCGGAGCTTTCTTT.

This clonotype qualifies as large. This chain connects TRBV2 to TRBJ2-2; D is possibly TRBD1 or TRBD2 (6 bases each). CDR3 size: 16 residues. CDR1 is SNHLY, CDR2 FYNNEI, per germline. The V gene lost 2 bases and the J gene lost 3 bases, with 13 bases spanning the gap. The DNA for the CDR3 is TGTGCCAGCAGTGAAAAGGGGGGTGCGTACACCGGGGAGCTGTTTTTT. Protein product: CASSEKGGAYTGELFF.

This chain joins TRBV7-9 and TRBJ1-2; D not certain. CDR3 length equals 14 residues. Deletions cut 0 bases from V and 5 bases from J, with 10 bases between. Germline V gene data show CDR1 as SEHNR and CDR2 as FQNEAQ (reference sequence). The CDR3 spells CASSLASVGYGYTF. CDR3 DNA: TGTGCCAGCAGCTTAGCCTCTGTGGGTTATGGCTACACCTTC.